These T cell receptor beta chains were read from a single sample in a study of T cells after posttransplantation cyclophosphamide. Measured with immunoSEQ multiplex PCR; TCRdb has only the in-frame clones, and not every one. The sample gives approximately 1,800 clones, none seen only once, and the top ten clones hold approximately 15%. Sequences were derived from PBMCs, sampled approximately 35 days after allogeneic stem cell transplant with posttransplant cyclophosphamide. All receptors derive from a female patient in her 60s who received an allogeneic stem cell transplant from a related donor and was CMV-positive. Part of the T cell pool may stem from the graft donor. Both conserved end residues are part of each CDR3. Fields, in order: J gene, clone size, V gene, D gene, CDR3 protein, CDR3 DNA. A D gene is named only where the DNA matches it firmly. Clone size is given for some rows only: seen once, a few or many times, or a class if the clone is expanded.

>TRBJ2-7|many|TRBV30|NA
CAWSLTVPEQYF
TGTGCCTGGAGTCTGACAGTCCCAGAGCAGTACTTC
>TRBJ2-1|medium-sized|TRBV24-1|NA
CATSEPPGQRHGNEQFF
TGTGCCACCAGTGAGCCTCCGGGACAAAGACACGGGAATGAGCAGTTCTTC
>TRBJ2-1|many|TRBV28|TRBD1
CASRLTGGNEQFF
TGTGCCAGCAGGCTTACAGGGGGCAATGAGCAGTTCTTC
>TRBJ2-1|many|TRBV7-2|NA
CASSLAAGNNEQFF
TGTGCCAGCAGCTTAGCGGCGGGAAACAATGAGCAGTTCTTC
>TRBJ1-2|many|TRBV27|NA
CASSSSGQYSYGYTF
TGTGCCAGCAGTTCATCCGGACAGTACAGCTATGGCTACACCTTC
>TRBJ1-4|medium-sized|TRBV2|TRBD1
CASNQGGQNEKLFF
TGTGCCAGCAACCAGGGGGGACAAAATGAAAAACTGTTTTTT
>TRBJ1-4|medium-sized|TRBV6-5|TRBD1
CASSHPGTENEKLFF
TGTGCCAGCAGTCACCCCGGGACAGAGAATGAAAAACTGTTTTTT
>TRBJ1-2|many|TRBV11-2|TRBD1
CASSLVWDRGRGTF
TGTGCCAGCAGCTTAGTTTGGGACAGAGGAAGGGGCACCTTC
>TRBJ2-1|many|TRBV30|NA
CARDSRSYNEQFF
TGTGCCCGGGACTCCCGCTCCTACAATGAGCAGTTCTTC
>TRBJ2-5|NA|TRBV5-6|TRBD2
CASSFRTSGQETQYF
TGTGCCAGCAGCTTCCGGACTAGCGGCCAAGAGACCCAGTACTTC
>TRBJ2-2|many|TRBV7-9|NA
CASSLSGGELFF
TGTGCCAGCAGCTTATCAGGCGGGGAGCTGTTTTTT
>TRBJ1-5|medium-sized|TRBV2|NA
CASNSQGGNQPQHF
TGTGCCAGCAACTCACAGGGAGGTAATCAGCCCCAGCATTTT
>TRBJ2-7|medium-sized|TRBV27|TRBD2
CASSLGPGGTSGHSYEQYF
TGTGCCAGCAGTTTAGGGCCCGGGGGGACTAGCGGGCACTCCTACGAGCAGTACTTC
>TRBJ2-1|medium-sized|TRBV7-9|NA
CASSLSLLYNEQFF
TGTGCCAGCAGCTTAAGTCTATTATACAATGAGCAGTTCTTC
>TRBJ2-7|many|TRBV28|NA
CASSRTATYEQYF
TGTGCCAGCTCCAGGACAGCCACCTACGAGCAGTACTTC
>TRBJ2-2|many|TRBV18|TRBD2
CASSPQSGLAGRSTGELFF
TGTGCCAGCTCACCACAATCGGGACTAGCGGGAAGGAGCACCGGGGAGCTGTTTTTT
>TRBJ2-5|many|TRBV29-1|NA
CSVEAARETQYF
TGCAGCGTTGAAGCGGCCAGGGAGACCCAGTACTTC
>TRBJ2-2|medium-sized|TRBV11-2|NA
CASSPRGVAGELFF
TGTGCCAGCAGCCCTCGAGGGGTGGCCGGGGAGCTGTTTTTT
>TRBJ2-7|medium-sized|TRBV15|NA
CATGQGIGYEQYF
TGTGCCACCGGTCAGGGGATAGGCTACGAGCAGTACTTC
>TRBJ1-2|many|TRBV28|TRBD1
CASSLGGGTGKGYGYTF
TGTGCCAGCAGTTTAGGGGGAGGGACAGGGAAGGGCTATGGCTACACCTTC
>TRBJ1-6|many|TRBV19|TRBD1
CASSATGEGSPLHF
TGTGCCAGTTCAGCCACAGGGGAGGGCTCACCCCTCCACTTT
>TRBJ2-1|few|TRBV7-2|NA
CASSLGRFANEQFF
TGTGCCAGCAGCTTAGGAAGGTTCGCCAATGAGCAGTTCTTC
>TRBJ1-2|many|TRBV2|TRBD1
CASSGGGTGGYGYTF
TGTGCCAGCAGTGGAGGTGGTACAGGGGGCTATGGCTACACCTTC
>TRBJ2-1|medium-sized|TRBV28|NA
CASSPAGKSYNEQFF
TGTGCCAGCAGCCCTGCGGGAAAATCCTACAATGAGCAGTTCTTC
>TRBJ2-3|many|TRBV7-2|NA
CASSSPGRTDTQYF
TGTGCCAGCAGCTCTCCGGGTCGGACAGATACGCAGTATTTT
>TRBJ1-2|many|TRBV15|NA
CATSSHPTNYGYTF
TGTGCCACCAGCAGCCATCCTACTAACTATGGCTACACCTTC
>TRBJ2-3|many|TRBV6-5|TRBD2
CASRGTSVTTDTQYF
TGTGCCAGCAGAGGGACTAGCGTAACCACAGATACGCAGTATTTT
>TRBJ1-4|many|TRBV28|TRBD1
CASSLDRTGAVEKLFF
TGTGCCAGCAGCTTAGATCGGACAGGGGCTGTTGAAAAACTGTTTTTT
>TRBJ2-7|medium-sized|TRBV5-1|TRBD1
CASSSDRVDTEQYF
TGCGCCAGCAGCTCCGACAGGGTGGACACCGAGCAGTACTTC
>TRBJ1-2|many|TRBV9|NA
CASSFDQGDYGYTF
TGTGCCAGCAGCTTTGACCAGGGCGACTATGGCTACACCTTC
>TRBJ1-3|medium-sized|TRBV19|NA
CASSTTGVSGNTIYF
TGTGCCAGTAGTACAACCGGGGTCTCTGGAAACACCATATATTTT
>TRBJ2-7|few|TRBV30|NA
CAWSPPPAYITYEQYF
TGTGCCTGGAGCCCACCCCCCGCCTATATTACCTACGAGCAGTACTTC
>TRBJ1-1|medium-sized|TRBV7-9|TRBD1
CASSSNWGQGKGNTEAFF
TGTGCCAGCAGCTCCAATTGGGGACAGGGGAAAGGGAACACTGAAGCTTTCTTT
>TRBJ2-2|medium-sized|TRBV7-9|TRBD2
CASSPRTSGATGELFF
TGTGCCAGCAGCCCCCGGACTAGCGGGGCTACCGGGGAGCTGTTTTTT
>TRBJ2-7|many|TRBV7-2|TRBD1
CASEYATGNSYEQYF
TGTGCCAGCGAGTACGCGACAGGGAACTCCTACGAGCAGTACTTC
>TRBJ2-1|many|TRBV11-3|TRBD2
CASSSIQTWTSGSNEQFF
TGTGCCAGCAGCTCAATCCAGACCTGGACTAGCGGGAGCAATGAGCAGTTCTTC
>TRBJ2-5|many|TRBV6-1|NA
CASSITTIQETQYF
TGTGCCAGCAGTATAACTACGATCCAAGAGACCCAGTACTTC
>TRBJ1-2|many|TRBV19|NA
CASMPPANYGYTF
TGTGCCAGTATGCCCCCGGCTAACTATGGCTACACCTTC
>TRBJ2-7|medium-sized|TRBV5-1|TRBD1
CASSSMTGAYEQYF
TGCGCCAGCAGCTCAATGACAGGGGCCTACGAGCAGTACTTC
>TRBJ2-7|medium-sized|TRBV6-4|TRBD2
CARGLAIIHEQYF
TGTGCCAGAGGACTAGCTATCATCCACGAGCAGTACTTC
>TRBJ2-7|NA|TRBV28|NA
CASSPGRGAYEQYF
TGTGCCAGCAGTCCTGGAAGGGGTGCCTACGAGCAGTACTTC
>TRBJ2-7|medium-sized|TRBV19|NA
CASQKMRGKGHEQYF
TGTGCCAGTCAAAAAATGCGGGGCAAGGGGCACGAGCAGTACTTC
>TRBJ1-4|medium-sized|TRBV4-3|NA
CASSASRGLDEKLFF
TGCGCCAGCAGCGCGAGTAGGGGACTGGATGAAAAACTGTTTTTT
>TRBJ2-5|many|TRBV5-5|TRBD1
CASSPGGQGETQYF
TGTGCCAGCAGCCCAGGGGGACAGGGAGAGACCCAGTACTTC
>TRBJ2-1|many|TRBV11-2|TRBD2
CASSLREKGLADYNEQFF
TGTGCCAGCAGCTTAAGAGAGAAGGGCCTAGCGGACTACAATGAGCAGTTCTTC
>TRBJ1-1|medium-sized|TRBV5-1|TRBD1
CASSGTVENTEAFF
TGCGCCAGCAGCGGGACAGTGGAGAACACTGAAGCTTTCTTT
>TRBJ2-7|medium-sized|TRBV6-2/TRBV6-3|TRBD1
CASRTNYRGSYEQYF
TGTGCCAGCAGGACGAACTACAGGGGATCCTACGAGCAGTACTTC
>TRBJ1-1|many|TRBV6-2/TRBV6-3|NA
CASSYSGEAFF
TGTGCCAGCAGTTATTCGGGGGAAGCTTTCTTT
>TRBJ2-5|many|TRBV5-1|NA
CASSLGSGGARGQETQYF
TGCGCCAGCAGCTTGGGAAGTGGGGGGGCGAGGGGCCAAGAGACCCAGTACTTC
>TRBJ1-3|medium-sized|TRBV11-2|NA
CASSSRDTRNTIYF
TGTGCCAGCAGCTCAAGGGACACGAGAAACACCATATATTTT
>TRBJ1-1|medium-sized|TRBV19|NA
CASSYRDLNTEAFF
TGTGCCAGTAGCTACAGGGATTTGAACACTGAAGCTTTCTTT
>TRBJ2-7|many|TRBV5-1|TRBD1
CASSLVLDRGRILEQYF
TGCGCCAGCAGCTTGGTACTCGACAGGGGGCGGATCCTCGAGCAGTACTTC
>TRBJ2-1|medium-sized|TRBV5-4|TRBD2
CASSDGTSGSRYNEQFF
TGTGCCAGCAGTGACGGGACTAGCGGGAGTCGGTACAATGAGCAGTTCTTC
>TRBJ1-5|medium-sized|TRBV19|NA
CASSIHLSINQPQHF
TGTGCCAGTAGTATCCACCTCTCTATCAATCAGCCCCAGCATTTT
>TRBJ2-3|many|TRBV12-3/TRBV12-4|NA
CATRGRGYPSTDTQYF
TGTGCCACCAGAGGGCGAGGCTACCCAAGCACAGATACGCAGTATTTT
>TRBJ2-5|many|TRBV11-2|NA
CASREGLQETQYF
TGTGCCAGCAGGGAGGGGCTACAAGAGACCCAGTACTTC
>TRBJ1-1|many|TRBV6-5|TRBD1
CASSTGGSNTEAFF
TGTGCCAGCAGTACAGGGGGGTCGAACACTGAAGCTTTCTTT